A selection of T cell receptor beta chains follows, all from one sample in a study of cytomegalovirus exposure and HLA in healthy donors. Produced via immunoSEQ multiplex PCR; TCRdb's table is partial and in-frame only. The repertoire holds hundreds of thousands of clones, with roughly 80% as singletons. Material for sequencing was PBMCs. The receptors shown here come from a girl aged 2-10 years in good health and CMV-seronegative. CDR3s include the opening cysteine and the closing phenylalanine or tryptophan. The order of the fields is J gene, D gene, V gene, clone size, CDR3 protein, CDR3 DNA. A D gene is named only where the DNA matches it firmly. Clone size is given for some rows only: seen once, a few or many times, or a class if the clone is expanded.

TRBJ2-5	-	TRBV18	-	CASSPAAAAFEQYF	TGTGCCAGCTCACCGGCGGCGGCTGCCTTTGAGCAGTACTTC
TRBJ1-3	-	TRBV30	-	CACRDYSGNTIYF	TGTGCCTGCCGGGATTACTCTGGAAACACCATATATTTT
TRBJ1-2	-	TRBV15	-	CATSRDQFGYTF	TGTGCCACCAGCAGAGATCAGTTCGGCTACACCTTC
TRBJ2-7	-	TRBV7-2	few	CASSLSRLYEQYF	TGTGCCAGCAGCTTATCTAGACTGTACGAGCAGTACTTC
TRBJ1-2	TRBD1	TRBV5-1	-	CASSVDRGENYGYTF	TGCGCCAGCAGCGTGGACAGGGGGGAGAACTATGGCTACACCTTC
TRBJ2-1	-	TRBV14	-	CASSQDRDSAIVEQFF	TGTGCCAGCAGCCAAGATCGGGACTCGGCAATTGTGGAGCAGTTCTTC
TRBJ1-4	-	TRBV28	-	CASSQGIGIEKLFF	TGTGCCAGCAGCCAGGGGATTGGAATTGAAAAACTGTTTTTT
TRBJ2-7	-	TRBV9	-	CASSPYGSYEQYF	TGTGCCAGCAGCCCTTACGGCTCCTACGAGCAGTACTTC
TRBJ2-3	-	TRBV9	few	CASSVERDTQYF	TGTGCCAGCAGCGTAGAACGGGATACGCAGTATTTT
TRBJ1-4	-	TRBV5-4	-	CASSLTNEKLFF	TGTGCCAGCAGCCTTACTAATGAAAAACTGTTTTTT
TRBJ2-2	TRBD1	TRBV7-6	-	CASSLVGTVTGELFF	TGTGCCAGCAGCTTAGTGGGGACAGTCACCGGGGAGCTGTTTTTT